Shown below are 24 T cell receptor beta chains from a single sample sequenced in a study of shared clonotypes between healthy human individuals. Data came from immunoSEQ multiplex PCR; TCRdb stores just in-frame clones and leaves some out. The data contain about 510,000 clones, 95% to 97% of them singletons. The sample taken for sequencing was naive CD4+ T cells sorted from blood. Subset meaning: CD45RA+ positively selected. The source of these receptors is a woman in her twenties or thirties in good health.

This clone was observed once. The rearrangement uses TRBV6-6 and TRBJ2-7, with TRBD1 matching over 11 bases. CDR3 size: 14 residues. The germline V gene has CDR1 MNHNY and CDR2 SVGAGI (reference sequence). The V and J ends lost 7 bases and 9 bases, in that order; junction bases with no gene match: 11. In DNA form, the CDR3 reads TGTGCCAGCACCGTGAGAGGGACAGGGGGGCCGCAGTACTTC. Translation gives CASTVRGTGGPQYF.

This chain joins TRBV11-3 and TRBJ2-3; the match to TRBD2 covers 9 bases. The length of the CDR3 is 15 residues. V was pared by 6 bases and J by 2 bases, with 6 bases of the junction left unmatched. Germline CDR1 and CDR2: SGHNT and YENEEA. CDR3 nucleotides: TGTGCCAGCAGTAGCGGGAGAAAATACACAGATACGCAGTATTTT. Its protein product is CASSSGRKYTDTQYF.

In the case of this clone: Different DNA sequences within this sample yield the same CDR3. CDR3 coding DNA: TGCGCCAGCAGCTTGGCGGTAGTCTCTGGGGCCAACGTCCTGACTTTC. Residues: CASSLAVVSGANVLTF. V usage is TRBV5-1 and J usage is TRBJ2-6; D is uncertain. The CDR3 is 16 amino acids. Germline values: CDR1 SGHRS, CDR2 YFSETQ. Trimming removed 0 bases from V and 0 bases from J, with 7 bases in between.

V is TRBV28 and J is TRBJ2-5; 12 bases map to TRBD1. With V trimmed by 4 bases and J by 4 bases, 4 bases remained unmatched. The CDR3 is 15 amino acids. The V gene's germline CDR1 is MDHEN and CDR2 SYDVKM. CDR3 sequence: CASSSGTGGRETQYF. Here the CDR3 DNA reads TGTGCCAGCAGTTCCGGGACAGGGGGCAGAGAGACCCAGTACTTC. Filled out from reference TRBV28 and TRBJ2-5, the complete variable domain reads DVKVTQSSRYLVKRTGEKVFLECVQDMDHENMFWYRQDPGLGLRLIYFSYDVKMKEKGDIPEGYSVSREKKERFSLILESASTNQTSMYLCASSSGTGGRETQYFGPGTRLLVL.

V and J are TRBV6-6 and TRBJ1-2, with TRBD1 matching 8 bases. The germline CDR1 and CDR2 sequences are MNHNY and SVGAGI (reference sequence). The J segment lost 1 base and the V segment lost 5 bases, leaving 3 bases of the junction unmatched. The CDR3 totals 14 residues. The CDR3 DNA reads TGTGCCAGCAGTCCAGACAGGGGTAACTATGGCTACACCTTC. It codes for CASSPDRGNYGYTF.

V gene TRBV7-9 combines with J gene TRBJ1-4; D remains ambiguous. Germline lookup yields CDR1 SEHNR and CDR2 FQNEAQ (reference sequence). The CDR3 sequence is 15 residues long. Trimming removed 5 bases from V and 7 bases from J, with 17 bases in between. The CDR3 loop is CASSPHLRQVEKLFF. The CDR3 nucleotides read TGTGCCAGCAGCCCCCATTTAAGACAAGTTGAAAAACTGTTTTTT. Full variable domain (missing parts from reference TRBV7-9 and TRBJ1-4): DTGVSQNPRHKITKRGQNVTFRCDPISEHNRLYWYRQTLGQGPEFLTYFQNEAQLEKSRLLSDRFSAERPKGSFSTLEIQRTEQGDSAMYLCASSPHLRQVEKLFFGSGTQLSVL.

The rearrangement uses TRBV15 and TRBJ2-1; 9 bases are shared with TRBD1. Germline-derived CDR1 and CDR2 are LNHNV and YYDKDF (reference sequence). Trimming cost V 7 bases and J 6 bases; bases outside gene matches: 10. The CDR3 consists of 15 residues. The CDR3 region is CATNPGTGIVNEQFF. CDR3 coding DNA: TGTGCCACCAACCCCGGGACAGGGATTGTCAATGAGCAGTTCTTC.

The V gene is TRBV7-8, the J gene TRBJ2-5; D not resolved. Trimming removed 0 bases from V and 3 bases from J, with 5 bases in between. This CDR3 comprises 13 residues. Germline assignment: CDR1 SGHVS and CDR2 FQNEAQ. CDR3 nucleotide sequence: TGTGCCAGCAGCTTAGCCCACAAAGAGACCCAGTACTTC. This sequence encodes CASSLAHKETQYF.

The chain uses TRBV28 and TRBJ2-1; no definite D call. Trimming took 2 bases from V and 9 from J, leaving 8 bases between them. Germline assignment: CDR1 MDHEN and CDR2 SYDVKM. The CDR3 consists of 12 residues. The CDR3 here is CASSLVQTEQFF. CDR3 coding DNA: TGTGCCAGCAGTTTAGTCCAGACTGAGCAGTTCTTC.

The chain carries TRBV4-2 and TRBJ2-1, with 7 bases fitting TRBD2. CDR1 is LGHNA, CDR2 YNFKEQ, per germline. This CDR3 spans 16 amino acids. J gave up 6 bases and V 0 bases, and 8 bases lay outside the gene matches. CDR3 sequence reads: CASSQEWGGLLNEQFF. In nucleotides, the CDR3 is TGTGCCAGCAGCCAAGAATGGGGAGGGCTTCTCAATGAGCAGTTCTTC.

The chain joins TRBV4-1 to TRBJ2-5; D uncertain. CDR1 is MGHRA, CDR2 YSYEKL, per germline. The CDR3 consists of 13 residues. V lost 1 base and J lost 2, with 5 bases in between. The CDR3 bases are TGCGCCAGCAGCCAAGTCCTACAAGAGACCCAGTACTTC. The encoded protein is CASSQVLQETQYF.

The chain is built from TRBV2 and TRBJ1-4; 7 nucleotides agree with TRBD1. This CDR3 has 16 amino acids. J lost 7 bases, V lost 5 bases, and 13 bases had no gene match. CDR1 SNHLY and CDR2 FYNNEI come from the germline V gene. CDR3: CASSHDRQGSSEKLFF. The DNA for the CDR3 is TGTGCCAGCAGTCATGATCGACAGGGCTCGAGTGAAAAACTGTTTTTT. Combining the CDR3 with reference TRBV2 and TRBJ1-4 gives the whole variable domain EPEVTQTPSHQVTQMGQEVILRCVPISNHLYFYWYRQILGQKVEFLVSFYNNEISEKSEIFDDQFSVERPDGSNFTLKIRSTKLEDSAMYFCASSHDRQGSSEKLFFGSGTQLSVL.

The rearrangement uses TRBV27 and TRBJ1-2; the match to TRBD1 covers 10 bases. The CDR3 has 16 amino acids. Germline V gives CDR1 MNHEY, CDR2 SMNVEV (reference sequence). With 5 bases clipped from V and 8 bases from J, the junction kept 14 bases outside the gene matches. The CDR3 nucleotides read TGTGCCAGCAGTGTCCAACCGGGACAGGGGTCGCGAGGCTACACCTTC. This encodes CASSVQPGQGSRGYTF.

The V gene is TRBV2, the J gene TRBJ1-5; tentative D call: TRBD1 (5 bases). This CDR3 spans 15 amino acids. Germline values: CDR1 SNHLY, CDR2 FYNNEI. V was cut by 5 bases and J by 0 bases, with 11 bases left in between. The CDR3: CASSWGRDSNQPQHF. DNA of the CDR3: TGTGCCAGCAGTTGGGGACGGGATAGCAATCAGCCCCAGCATTTT.

The chain uses TRBV7-7 and TRBJ2-2; TRBD2 is a possible D gene (5 bases). Germline CDR1 SSHAT, CDR2 FNYEAQ (reference sequence). CDR3 length: 16 residues. Between the trimmed V and J ends, which lost 6 bases and 3 bases, there was a span of 17 bases. The CDR3 DNA is TGTGCCAGCAGTTCCGGGGTTTCAGGCGACACCGGGGAGCTGTTTTTT. Protein: CASSSGVSGDTGELFF.

The J gene is TRBJ2-5, the V gene TRBV7-2; D unclear. The CDR3 has 14 amino acids. The V and J ends lost 2 bases and 2 bases respectively, with 9 bases between them. Germline V gives CDR1 SGHTA, CDR2 FQGNSA. The CDR3 loop reads CASSLMGLQETQYF. For the CDR3, the DNA is TGTGCCAGCAGCTTAATGGGATTGCAAGAGACCCAGTACTTC.

The chain couples TRBV5-8 to TRBJ1-1; tentatively, D is TRBD1 (5 bases). The CDR3 is 15 residues long. Per the germline V gene, CDR1 is SGHTS and CDR2 is YDEGEE. The V end lost 6 bases, the J end lost 1 base, and 16 bases lay between the germline ends. CDR3: CASNRRRQGNTEAFF. The CDR3 bases are TGTGCCAGCAACCGCAGGAGGCAGGGGAACACTGAAGCTTTCTTT.

The chain uses TRBV6-5 and TRBJ2-7; 10 nucleotides match TRBD1. This CDR3 spans 14 amino acids. CDR1 is MNHEY and CDR2 is SVGAGI in the germline V gene. Unmatched junction bases numbered 5, after V lost 5 bases and J lost 4 bases. CDR3 sequence: CASSQPGQGYEQYF. The DNA of the CDR3 is TGTGCCAGCAGTCAACCGGGACAGGGGTACGAGCAGTACTTC.

The table lists this clone with a count of one. This chain connects TRBV5-6 to TRBJ2-1; the match to TRBD2 covers 8 bases. Trimming removed 4 bases from V and 6 bases from J; junction bases left unmatched: 3. Germline V gene data show CDR1 as SGHDT and CDR2 as YYEEEE. CDR3 length equals 13 residues. The CDR3 is CASSGGTSNEQFF. CDR3 sequence (DNA): TGTGCCAGCAGCGGCGGGACTAGCAATGAGCAGTTCTTC.

This chain connects TRBV5-3 to TRBJ1-5; TRBD1 matches at 9 bases. TRBV5-3 is labeled an ORF, and its function is uncertain. V lost 4 bases to trimming and J lost 3 bases; unmatched junction nucleotides: 11. The CDR3 contains 17 residues. CDR3 protein: CARSQISGQGSNQPQHF. The CDR3 nucleotides are TGTGCCAGAAGCCAGATATCGGGACAGGGCTCCAATCAGCCCCAGCATTTT.

This chain joins TRBV5-8 and TRBJ2-3; 11 bases are a match to TRBD2. Trimming took 4 bases from V and 4 from J; bases not matched to a gene: 5. Germline-derived CDR1 and CDR2 are SGHTS and YDEGEE. The CDR3 extends over 15 amino acids. The CDR3 is CASSPSSGRPDTQYF. CDR3 nucleotide sequence: TGTGCCAGCAGCCCCTCTAGCGGGAGGCCAGATACGCAGTATTTT.

This chain joins TRBV10-3 and TRBJ2-1; D possibly corresponds to TRBD2 (6 bases). V was pared by 6 bases and J by 5 bases, with 17 bases between. CDR1 and CDR2 (germline): ENHRY, SYGVKD. The CDR3 has 15 residues. The CDR3 sequence is CAISPTSSLDNEQFF. The CDR3 DNA follows: TGTGCCATCAGCCCGACTAGTTCCCTCGACAATGAGCAGTTCTTC.

This clone came up once. V and J are TRBV27 and TRBJ2-5, with a weak D call TRBD1 (5 bases). The DNA end lines up better with TRBJ2-7; the J call may be wrong. Per the germline V gene, CDR1 is MNHEY and CDR2 is SMNVEV (reference sequence). The CDR3 consists of 14 residues. The CDR3 DNA follows: TGTGCCAGCAGTTTCCGCGGACAAGGCTACGAGCAGTACTTC. Translated: CASSFRGQGYEQYF.

V gene TRBV6-1 combines with J gene TRBJ2-1; D perhaps matches TRBD1 (7 bases). Trimming pared 6 bases from V and 8 bases from J, leaving 14 bases between. From germline, CDR1 is MNHNS and CDR2 SASEGT. The CDR3 runs to 13 residues. The CDR3 DNA sequence: TGTGCCAGCAGGGAGGGGGCCTTGGATGAGCAGTTCTTC. It yields the protein CASREGALDEQFF.